The clone carrying this T cell receptor (beta chain) was counted between two and nine times. The antigen remains unidentified. This entry comes from a study of T-cell memory formation after mild COVID-19. The V gene end was trimmed by 6 bases and the J gene end by 4 bases; junction bases not matched to a gene: 9. The CDR3 sequence is 15 residues long. Per germline, CDR1 SNHLY and CDR2 FYNNEI. Each CDR3 protein gets one entry after TCRdb re-called the 5' RACE reads with MiXCR. The data hold hundreds of thousands of distinct CDR3 sequences, with roughly 20% observed a single time. General study points: There were some responding clones in pre-infection memory, which suggested that cross-reactive memory had joined. CD4+ bias marked clones expanding day 15 to 37, unlike balanced contracting clones.

V and J are TRBV2 and TRBJ2-1; 7 positions agree with TRBD2. Sequenced material: PBMCs or a T cell subset sorted from them (not recorded which). The receptor's source is an adult woman who had mild COVID-19 (a few samples of this study predate the infection). Cell type and time point are not known. The CDR3 sequence: CASRASGNLYNEQFF. Here the CDR3 DNA reads TGTGCCAGCAGGGCTAGCGGCAACCTTTACAATGAGCAGTTCTTC.